This T cell receptor beta chain was captured by sequencing in a study of blood T cell repertoires in COVID-19. About the research overall: Acute and convalescent COVID-19 samples came from the United States, Italy and Spain. Nucleic acid was either cDNA or gDNA, and it came from T cells, B-cell-depleted T cells, or PBMCs.

In the original analysis: Estimation of nucleated cell counts relied on the amplification of reference gene primers. Using immunoSEQ multiplex PCR, the repertoire was profiled, and TCRdb retains in-frame clones only, with some absent. That table supplies the V and J calls and clone size; D and trimming were determined from the DNA. The sample lists over 200,000 clones; roughly 88% were seen once. The CDR3 loop spans 15 amino acids. V was cut by 5 bases and J by 1 base, with 12 bases left in between. The germline V gene has CDR1 SGHNT and CDR2 YENEEA. The TCR originated in a human donor in a cohort sampled during active COVID-19. J is TRBJ2-1 and V is TRBV11-3; D perhaps matches TRBD1 (5 bases). The sample consisted of peripheral blood. The CDR3 coding sequence is TGTGCCAGCAGCGACTCAGGGTCGTCCTACAATGAGCAGTTCTTC. This translates into CASSDSGSSYNEQFF.